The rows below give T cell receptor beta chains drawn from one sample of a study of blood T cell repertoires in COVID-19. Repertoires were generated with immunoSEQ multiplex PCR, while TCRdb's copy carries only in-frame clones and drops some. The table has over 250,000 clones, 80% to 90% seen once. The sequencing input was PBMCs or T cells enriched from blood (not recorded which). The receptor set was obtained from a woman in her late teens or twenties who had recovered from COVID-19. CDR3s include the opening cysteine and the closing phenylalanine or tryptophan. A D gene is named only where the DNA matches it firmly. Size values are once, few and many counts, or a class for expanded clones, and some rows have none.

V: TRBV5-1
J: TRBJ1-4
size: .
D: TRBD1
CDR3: CASSDASGGGEKLFF
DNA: TGCGCCAGCAGCGACGCCTCAGGGGGCGGTGAAAAACTGTTTTTT

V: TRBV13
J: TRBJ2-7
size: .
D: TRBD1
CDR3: CASSFFVPGTGQGAHDEQYF
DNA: TGTGCCAGCAGCTTCTTTGTTCCCGGCACGGGACAGGGGGCTCATGACGAGCAGTACTTC

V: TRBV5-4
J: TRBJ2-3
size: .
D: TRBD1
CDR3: CASSSRQGAGDTQYF
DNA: TGTGCCAGCAGCTCGCGGCAGGGGGCGGGTGATACGCAGTATTTT

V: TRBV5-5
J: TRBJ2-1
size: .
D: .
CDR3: CASSLYTSSSLNEQFF
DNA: TGTGCCAGCAGCTTGTATACTAGTAGCTCCCTCAATGAGCAGTTCTTC

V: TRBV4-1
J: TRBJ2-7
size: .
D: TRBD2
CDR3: CASSLSPLAGGSLSYEQYF
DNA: TGCGCCAGCAGCTTAAGTCCACTAGCGGGGGGTTCACTGTCTTACGAGCAGTACTTC

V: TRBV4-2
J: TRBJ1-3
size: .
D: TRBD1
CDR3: CASSQEGTGGLTGNTIYF
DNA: TGTGCCAGCAGCCAAGAGGGGACAGGGGGCTTAACTGGAAACACCATATATTTT

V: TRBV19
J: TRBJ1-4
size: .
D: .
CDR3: CAIADGAGEKLFF
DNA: TGTGCCATTGCGGACGGAGCGGGGGAAAAACTGTTTTTT

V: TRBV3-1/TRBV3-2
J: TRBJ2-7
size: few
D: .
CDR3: CASSLIDRYEQYF
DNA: TGTGCCAGCAGCCTAATAGACAGATACGAGCAGTACTTC

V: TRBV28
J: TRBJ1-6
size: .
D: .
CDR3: CASTRGRDSPLHF
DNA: TGTGCCAGCACCAGAGGGAGGGATTCACCCCTCCACTTT

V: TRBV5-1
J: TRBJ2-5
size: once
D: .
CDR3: CASSLQGGFEETQYF
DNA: TGCGCCAGCAGCTTACAGGGGGGGTTTGAAGAGACCCAGTACTTC

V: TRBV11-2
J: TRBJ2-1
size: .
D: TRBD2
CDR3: CASSLMVGGSLYNEQFF
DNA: TGTGCCAGCAGCTTAATGGTTGGCGGGAGTCTCTACAATGAGCAGTTCTTC

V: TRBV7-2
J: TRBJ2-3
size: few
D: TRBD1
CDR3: CASSLGPGGLDTQYF
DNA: TGTGCCAGCAGCTTAGGTCCAGGGGGCTTAGATACGCAGTATTTT

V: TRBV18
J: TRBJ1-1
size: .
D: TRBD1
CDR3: CASSLHSTGGDTEAFF
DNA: TGTGCCAGCTCACTCCATTCGACAGGGGGTGACACTGAAGCTTTCTTT